Each of the 27 T cell receptor beta chains below was sequenced from the same sample in a study of cytomegalovirus exposure and HLA in healthy donors. Generated by immunoSEQ multiplex PCR, the TCRdb table keeps only in-frame clones and is missing some. The data contain about 220,000 clones, under 95% of them singletons. The sample taken for sequencing was PBMCs. The receptors originated from a woman younger than 35 in good health and CMV-seronegative.

The chain uses TRBV6-1 and TRBJ2-7; tentative D call: TRBD1 (6 bases). V lost 4 bases to trimming and J lost 2 bases, with 15 bases between them. CDR3 length: 15 residues. The germline CDR1 and CDR2 sequences are MNHNS and SASEGT. The chain's CDR3 is CASSVFPQGTYEQYF. Written as DNA, the CDR3 is TGTGCCAGCAGTGTCTTCCCCCAGGGGACCTACGAGCAGTACTTC.

The chain is built from TRBV29-1 and TRBJ1-1; 9 nucleotides line up with TRBD1. This CDR3 is 12 amino acids long. Trimming took 3 bases from V and 11 from J; bases not matched to a gene: 7. CDR1 is SQVTM, CDR2 ANQGSEA, per germline. The CDR3 nucleotides read TGCAGCGTTGATCCACAGGGGGCGCGGGCTTTCTTT. This sequence encodes CSVDPQGARAFF. Drawing the rest from reference TRBV29-1 and TRBJ1-1, the complete variable domain is SAVISQKPSRDICQRGTSLTIQCQVDSQVTMMFWYRQQPGQSLTLIATANQGSEATYESGFVIDKFPISRPNLTFSTLTVSNMSPEDSSIYLCSVDPQGARAFFGQGTRLTVV.

This clone showed up just once. The chain uses TRBV29-1 and TRBJ2-7, with TRBD1 matching over 8 bases. With 2 bases clipped from V and 5 bases from J, the junction kept 11 bases outside the gene matches. This CDR3 comprises 15 residues. Looked up from germline, CDR1 is SQVTM and CDR2 is ANQGSEA. CDR3: CSVEQGRTGTDEQYF. CDR3 DNA: TGCAGCGTTGAACAGGGGAGGACAGGGACGGACGAGCAGTACTTC.

This CDR3 reads CAIRDRIKQYF. CDR3 DNA sequence: TGTGCCATCAGGGACAGGATCAAGCAGTACTTC. The rearrangement uses TRBV10-3 and TRBJ2-7, with 7 bases that match TRBD1. The CDR3 spans 11 residues. Losses at the gene ends were 6 bases for V and 8 bases for J; bases not matched to a gene: 4. Germline V gives CDR1 ENHRY, CDR2 SYGVKD.

V usage is TRBV2 and J usage is TRBJ2-2; 8 positions agree with TRBD1. The germline V gene encodes CDR1 SNHLY and CDR2 FYNNEI. The CDR3 is made up of 15 amino acids. V trimming: 7 bases; J trimming: 5 bases; junction bases outside the gene matches: 9. In DNA, the CDR3 is TGTGCCAGCAACCGGGACAGGAGATCTACCGGGGAGCTGTTTTTT. It specifies CASNRDRRSTGELFF.

This chain connects TRBV7-2 to TRBJ1-4; 9 bases are shared with TRBD1. The CDR3 runs to 14 residues. Germline assignment: CDR1 SGHTA and CDR2 FQGNSA. V trimming: 5 bases; J trimming: 8 bases; junction bases outside the gene matches: 6. DNA of the CDR3: TGTGCCAGCAGCCACCGGGACAGGGAGGAAAAACTGTTTTTT. It translates to CASSHRDREEKLFF.

The rearrangement uses TRBV4-1 and TRBJ2-7, with 10 bases aligning to TRBD2. V lost 5 bases and J lost 2; bases outside the gene matches: 3. Per the germline V gene, CDR1 is MGHRA and CDR2 is YSYEKL. The CDR3 has 14 residues. The CDR3 region has the DNA TGCGCCAGCAGCACACTAGCGGGACCCTACGAGCAGTACTTC. Encoded protein: CASSTLAGPYEQYF.

The count of this clone is one. The rearrangement uses TRBV11-2 and TRBJ2-7; maybe TRBD1 (6 bases). The V end was cut by 5 bases, the J end by 3 bases, with 14 bases between. The CDR3 sequence is 14 residues long. Germline V gene sequence: CDR1 SGHAT, CDR2 FQNNGV. The CDR3 reads CASSRQAARYEQYF. CDR3 nucleotide sequence: TGTGCCAGCAGCCGACAGGCAGCGCGCTACGAGCAGTACTTC. The variable domain in full, with the rest retrieved from reference TRBV11-2 and TRBJ2-7, is EAGVAQSPRYKIIEKRQSVAFWCNPISGHATLYWYQQILGQGPKLLIQFQNNGVVDDSQLPKDRFSAERLKGVDSTLKIQPAKLEDSAVYLCASSRQAARYEQYFGPGTRLTVT.

The chain is built from TRBV27 and TRBJ2-7, with 7 positions matching TRBD2. In germline, CDR1 is MNHEY, CDR2 SMNVEV (reference sequence). Trimming cost V 5 bases and J 0 bases; bases outside gene matches: 4. This CDR3 comprises 14 residues. The CDR3 coding sequence is TGTGCCAGCAGTAAAACTAGCGTCTCCTACGAGCAGTACTTC. It is translated as CASSKTSVSYEQYF.

CDR3: CASSLIDRREQFF. CDR3 nucleotides: TGTGCCAGCAGCTTGATAGACAGGCGTGAGCAGTTCTTC. The V gene is TRBV5-4, the J gene TRBJ2-1, with a possible D match to TRBD1 (6 bases). The germline gives CDR1 SGHNT, CDR2 YYREEE (reference sequence). The CDR3 is 13 amino acids. Deletions cut 1 base from V and 9 bases from J, with 11 bases between.

V gene TRBV19 combines with J gene TRBJ2-3; a possible D gene is TRBD2 (5 bases). The CDR3 sequence is 14 residues long. The germline gives CDR1 LNHDA, CDR2 SQIVND (reference sequence). Trimming shortened V by 4 bases and J by 0 bases, and 8 bases separated the two germline ends. The CDR3 loop reads CASSSSGSTDTQYF. The CDR3 DNA reads as TGTGCCAGTAGTAGCTCGGGGAGCACAGATACGCAGTATTTT.

This chain connects TRBV25-1 to TRBJ2-7; perhaps TRBD2 as D (5 bases). Germline V lookup: CDR1 MGHDK, CDR2 SYGVNS. The V end lost 3 bases, the J end lost 3 bases, and 18 bases lay between the germline ends. This CDR3 region has 16 residues. The CDR3 sequence is CASSDSRGGLFYEQYF. The CDR3 bases are TGTGCCAGCAGTGACTCCAGAGGAGGACTCTTCTACGAGCAGTACTTC.

The CDR3 region is CSARQGWSYEQYF. CDR3 nucleotides: TGCAGCGCACGACAGGGGTGGTCCTACGAGCAGTACTTC. The chain joins TRBV29-1 to TRBJ2-7; 8 bases are shared with TRBD1. The CDR3 has 13 residues. The junction had 6 bases not matched to a gene; V was cut back by 7 bases and J by 1 base. Germline-derived CDR1 and CDR2 are SQVTM and ANQGSEA.

The sample holds a few counts of this clone. The chain uses TRBV19 and TRBJ2-7; possibly TRBD2 for D (6 bases). The germline V and J ends were trimmed by 3 bases and 3 bases, with 15 bases remaining between them. The CDR3 is 15 amino acids. Germline V gene lookup returns CDR1 LNHDA and CDR2 SQIVND (reference sequence). The CDR3 region is CASSMSRAGYYEQYF. Here the CDR3 DNA reads TGTGCCAGTAGTATGTCTCGAGCGGGTTACTACGAGCAGTACTTC.

The rearrangement links TRBV28 to TRBJ2-1; 10 bases fit TRBD2. The germline V gene encodes CDR1 MDHEN and CDR2 SYDVKM. The CDR3 is made up of 17 amino acids. V was clipped by 4 bases and J by 8 bases; unmatched bases: 14. CDR3: CASSSPRASGSSDEQFF. CDR3 sequence (DNA): TGTGCCAGCAGTTCCCCCCGGGCTAGCGGGAGTTCCGATGAGCAGTTCTTC.

V gene TRBV7-2 combines with J gene TRBJ1-4, with 8 bases lining up with TRBD1. Germline loops: CDR1 SGHTA, CDR2 FQGNSA. J gave up 6 bases and V 1 base, and 10 bases lay outside the gene matches. The CDR3 runs to 17 residues. The CDR3 sequence: CASSLVFSGQADEKLFF. The CDR3 DNA reads as TGTGCCAGCAGCTTAGTTTTTTCGGGACAGGCCGATGAAAAACTGTTTTTT.

This clone was seen a single time. The rearrangement joins TRBV7-9 to TRBJ1-1; a possible D gene is TRBD1 (5 bases). V was clipped by 5 bases and J by 1 base, with 11 bases between them. Germline loops: CDR1 SEHNR, CDR2 FQNEAQ (reference sequence). The CDR3 runs 14 residues. This chain's CDR3 is CASSPRGANTEAFF. CDR3 nucleotide sequence: TGTGCCAGCAGCCCAAGGGGTGCGAACACTGAAGCTTTCTTT.

This chain connects TRBV7-6 to TRBJ2-1; possible D gene TRBD2, 5 bases. Trimming removed 3 bases from V and 10 bases from J, with 10 bases in between. The CDR3 totals 12 residues. CDR1 and CDR2 (germline): SGHVS, FNYEAQ. The CDR3 DNA reads TGTGCCAGCAGCTTCCCCCAGCGGGAGCAGTTCTTC. It encodes CASSFPQREQFF. The full variable domain, in which reference TRBV7-6 and TRBJ2-1 provide the parts outside the CDR3, is GAGVSQSPRYKVTKRGQDVALRCDPISGHVSLYWYRQALGQGPEFLTYFNYEAQQDKSGLPNDRFSAERPEGSISTLTIQRTEQRDSAMYRCASSFPQREQFFGPGTRLTVL.

V gene TRBV9 combines with J gene TRBJ1-2, with unresolved D. Trimming pared 4 bases from V and 5 bases from J, leaving 9 bases between. The germline V gene has CDR1 SGDLS and CDR2 YYNGEE. This CDR3 is 12 amino acids long. In DNA, the CDR3 is TGTGCCAGCAGCCCCCCAGATTATGGCTACACCTTC. This translates into CASSPPDYGYTF.

This sequence joins TRBV27 and TRBJ2-2; TRBD1 agrees at 10 bases. This CDR3 region has 17 residues. In germline, CDR1 is MNHEY, CDR2 SMNVEV (reference sequence). Trimming cost V 6 bases and J 8 bases; bases outside gene matches: 15. CDR3 region: CASSRTTGTGDGGELFF. DNA for the CDR3: TGTGCCAGCAGCCGGACGACCGGGACAGGGGATGGAGGGGAGCTGTTTTTT.

This chain uses TRBV2 with TRBJ1-5, with D perhaps TRBD1 (5 bases). The CDR3 has 14 residues. Between the trimmed V and J ends, which lost 4 bases and 5 bases, there was a span of 12 bases. CDR1 is SNHLY, CDR2 FYNNEI, per germline. CDR3 nucleotide sequence: TGTGCCAGCAGTGGGATCAGGGCAGATCAGCCCCAGCATTTT. This gives the protein CASSGIRADQPQHF.

This clone was seen a few times. CDR3 bases: TGTGCCAGCAGCCAGGGACGGGAGGGGCACACAGATACGCAGTATTTT. Its protein is CASSQGREGHTDTQYF. The V gene is TRBV4-2, the J gene TRBJ2-3, with 8 bases matching TRBD2. In germline, CDR1 is LGHNA, CDR2 YNFKEQ. The V and J ends lost 3 bases and 2 bases, in that order; junction bases with no gene match: 7. The CDR3 is 16 amino acids.

Details on this clone: Other DNA sequences in the sample encode the same CDR3. The chain combines TRBV11-2 with TRBJ2-5, with D possibly being TRBD2 (6 bases). The CDR3 runs 13 residues. V lost 3 bases to trimming and J lost 5 bases, with 10 bases between them. The germline V gene has CDR1 SGHAT and CDR2 FQNNGV. This chain's CDR3 is CASSFGSGETQYF. The CDR3 DNA is TGTGCCAGCAGCTTCGGGAGCGGTGAGACCCAGTACTTC.

This sequence joins TRBV5-4 and TRBJ1-3; 11 bases are a match to TRBD1. This CDR3 is 14 amino acids long. Germline CDR1 reads SGHNT; CDR2 reads YYREEE (reference sequence). The J segment lost 5 bases and the V segment lost 4 bases, leaving 2 bases of the junction unmatched. CDR3 in amino acids: CASSPDRGRNTIYF. DNA for the CDR3: TGTGCCAGCAGCCCGGACAGGGGGCGAAACACCATATATTTT. Looking up the rest from reference TRBV5-4 and TRBJ1-3 gives the full variable domain: ETGVTQSPTHLIKTRGQQVTLRCSSQSGHNTVSWYQQALGQGPQFIFQYYREEENGRGNFPPRFSGLQFPNYSSELNVNALELDDSALYLCASSPDRGRNTIYFGEGSWLTVV.

This chain uses TRBV7-6 with TRBJ2-3, with D uncertain. There are 13 residues in the CDR3. The V end was cut by 0 bases, the J end by 3 bases, with 4 bases between. Germline CDR1 is SGHVS and CDR2 is FNYEAQ. CDR3 DNA: TGTGCCAGCAGCTTAGCCAAAACAGATACGCAGTATTTT. Protein sequence: CASSLAKTDTQYF.

V gene TRBV7-6 combines with J gene TRBJ1-2; 10 positions match TRBD1. The V gene end was trimmed by 5 bases and the J gene end by 4 bases; junction bases not matched to a gene: 7. This CDR3 region has 15 residues. Germline V CDR1 and CDR2: SGHVS, FNYEAQ. The CDR3 DNA sequence: TGTGCCAGCAGCCCCCGGGGACAGGGGCTCTATGGCTACACCTTC. This translates into CASSPRGQGLYGYTF.

The rearrangement links TRBV7-9 to TRBJ2-7, with TRBD1 as a possible D gene (5 bases). V shed 1 base and J shed 2 bases, with 9 bases lying between them. Germline V gives CDR1 SEHNR, CDR2 FQNEAQ (reference sequence). The length of the CDR3 is 14 residues. The CDR3 DNA is TGTGCCAGCAGCTTAGTGGCAGGGCCCTACGAGCAGTACTTC. This encodes CASSLVAGPYEQYF. The entire variable domain, with the rest obtained from reference TRBV7-9 and TRBJ2-7, is as follows: DTGVSQNPRHKITKRGQNVTFRCDPISEHNRLYWYRQTLGQGPEFLTYFQNEAQLEKSRLLSDRFSAERPKGSFSTLEIQRTEQGDSAMYLCASSLVAGPYEQYFGPGTRLTVT.